The TCR beta chain described here comes from a study of T cell repertoires in cytomegalovirus infection. Background on the study: Both a matching HLA type and CMV infection were indicated by public TCR beta signatures. Whole-study results and caveats: In two of eight donors, the top clonotype was HLA-C-restricted CMV-specific.

The CDR3 contains 15 residues. V lost 5 bases and J lost 2, with 14 bases in between. Germline V gene sequence: CDR1 SGHTA, CDR2 FQGNSA. This clonotype was counted between two and nine times. What it recognizes is unknown. Using its own MiXCR run on the reads, TCRdb lists one record per CDR3 protein. The data show 150,000 to 200,000 distinct CDR3 sequences, roughly 27% seen once. The sample consisted of PBMCs. This clonotype was sampled from a human donor in good health (CMV status not recorded). Some clones in this sample may be carry-over from other donors' samples. The V call is TRBV7-2, the J call TRBJ2-3, with D possibly being TRBD2 (5 bases). CDR3 nucleotides: TGTGCCAGCAGCCTGGACTCGGAGGCCACAGATACGCAGTATTTT. Encoded protein: CASSLDSEATDTQYF.